One and the same sample provided the 15 T cell receptor beta chains below, sequenced in a study of early T cells in non-severe SARS-CoV-2 infection. TCRdb ran MiXCR on the 5' RACE reads and lists one entry per CDR3 protein. The sample records 45,000 to 55,000 distinct CDR3 sequences, 6% to 7% being singletons. Sample: whole blood. The receptors stem from an adult who was a healthcare worker with PCR-confirmed SARS-CoV-2 infection or an uninfected control (not recorded which).

The J gene is TRBJ2-5, the V gene TRBV27; D perhaps matches TRBD2 (5 bases). The germline V and J ends were trimmed by 4 bases and 2 bases, with 11 bases remaining between them. CDR1 is MNHEY, CDR2 SMNVEV, per germline (reference sequence). This CDR3 has 14 amino acids. CDR3 nucleotides: TGTGCCAGCAGTTCCTCGCCGGGACAAGAGACCCAGTACTTC. This codes for CASSSSPGQETQYF.

The chain combines TRBV6-5 with TRBJ2-4; 7 nucleotides match TRBD2. J was trimmed by 7 bases and V by 5 bases; bases with no gene match: 20. Looked up from germline, CDR1 is MNHEY and CDR2 is SVGAGI. The CDR3 consists of 18 residues. The CDR3 nucleotides are TGTGCCAGCAGTCCCGAGGGCGGGGGTTTTAGCGGTTTCAACATTCAGTACTTC. Its protein is CASSPEGGGFSGFNIQYF.

This clonotype has a count of ten or more. The V call is TRBV5-6, the J call TRBJ2-1, with 8 bases identical to TRBD2. The germline gives CDR1 SGHDT, CDR2 YYEEEE. J was trimmed by 3 bases and V by 3 bases; bases with no gene match: 11. The CDR3 loop spans 17 amino acids. The CDR3 loop is CASSWGPSGGLYNEQFF. In nucleotides, the CDR3 is TGTGCCAGCAGCTGGGGGCCAAGCGGGGGCCTCTACAATGAGCAGTTCTTC.

The sample holds many counts of this clonotype. The chain is built from TRBV20-1 and TRBJ1-1; D may be TRBD1 (5 bases). Germline CDR1 is DFQATT and CDR2 is SNEGSKA (reference sequence). Between the trimmed V and J ends, which lost 0 bases and 5 bases, there was a span of 13 bases. This CDR3 has 14 residues. In DNA, the CDR3 is TGCAGTGCTAGAGAATTGGGGGAGGGGACTGAAGCTTTCTTT. Translated, it gives CSARELGEGTEAFF.

A few counts support this clonotype. The chain joins TRBV20-1 to TRBJ2-3; D call uncertain. Germline CDR1 and CDR2: DFQATT and SNEGSKA (reference sequence). V shed 6 bases and J shed 5 bases, with 12 bases lying between them. This CDR3 spans 12 amino acids. CDR3 bases: TGCAGTGCCATCTGGGGTGTAGATACGCAGTATTTT. Residues: CSAIWGVDTQYF.

The J gene is TRBJ2-6, the V gene TRBV6-1; maybe TRBD1 (5 bases). Trimming took off 4 bases at V and 1 base at J, with 11 bases between the two ends. Germline V gene data show CDR1 as MNHNS and CDR2 as SASEGT. The CDR3 is 16 residues long. CDR3 amino acids: CASSVGWTSGANVLTF. CDR3 in DNA: TGTGCCAGCAGTGTAGGCTGGACATCTGGGGCCAACGTCCTGACTTTC.

This chain connects TRBV6-6 to TRBJ2-1; TRBD2 aligns across 15 bases. The germline gives CDR1 MNHNY, CDR2 SVGAGI (reference sequence). V trimming: 7 bases; J trimming: 0 bases; junction bases outside the gene matches: 16. The CDR3 has 21 amino acids. In nucleotides, the CDR3 is TGTGCCAGCACCCGACCCGGACTAGCGGGGGGGCCGTCGAGCTCCTACAATGAGCAGTTCTTC. It is translated as CASTRPGLAGGPSSSYNEQFF.

The gene calls are TRBV12-3 or TRBV12-4 and TRBJ1-1; D may be TRBD1 (6 bases). This CDR3 has 16 amino acids. V was trimmed by 3 bases and J by 3 bases, leaving 17 bases between them. The CDR3 here is CASSFEAGEAYTEAFF. In DNA, the CDR3 is TGTGCCAGCAGTTTTGAAGCAGGGGAGGCGTACACTGAAGCTTTCTTT.

This clonotype appeared many times. The CDR3 loop is CASSLVGDSSYNEQFF. The CDR3 bases are TGCGCCAGCAGTTTAGTGGGGGACAGCTCCTACAATGAGCAGTTCTTC. The chain employs TRBV10-2 and TRBJ2-1; 7 nucleotides agree with TRBD1. The germline gives CDR1 WSHSY, CDR2 SAAADI. This CDR3 comprises 16 residues. The V segment lost 5 bases and the J segment 0 bases; nucleotides outside the gene matches: 7.

The rearrangement joins TRBV7-9 to TRBJ2-1; 7 positions agree with TRBD2. V dropped 1 base and J dropped 9; count of bases not matched to a gene: 6. The germline V gene has CDR1 SEHNR and CDR2 FQNEAQ (reference sequence). This CDR3 has 14 residues. The CDR3 sequence: CASSLGLADSEQFF. CDR3 coding DNA: TGTGCCAGCAGCTTAGGACTAGCCGACAGTGAGCAGTTCTTC. Using reference TRBV7-9 and TRBJ2-1 for the parts outside the CDR3, the full variable domain is DTGVSQNPRHKITKRGQNVTFRCDPISEHNRLYWYRQTLGQGPEFLTYFQNEAQLEKSRLLSDRFSAERPKGSFSTLEIQRTEQGDSAMYLCASSLGLADSEQFFGPGTRLTVL.

This clonotype was recorded at least ten times. CDR3 sequence (DNA): TGCGCCAGCAGCACGGGACCGCAGGAAGCTTTCTTT. Protein product: CASSTGPQEAFF. The rearrangement links TRBV5-1 to TRBJ1-1; possibly TRBD1 for D (5 bases). Between the trimmed V and J ends, which lost 4 bases and 8 bases, there was a span of 12 bases. The CDR3 totals 12 residues. CDR1 and CDR2 from the germline V gene are SGHRS and YFSETQ.

As concerns this clonotype: This clone may be a read error of a much larger clone one base away. This CDR3 fails to terminate in the conserved phenylalanine or tryptophan, so it likely reflects a read error. The rearrangement joins TRBV7-6 to TRBJ2-1; no clear D. Germline CDR1 reads SGHVS; CDR2 reads FNYEAQ. This CDR3 contains 16 residues. V was pared by 0 bases and J by 0 bases, with 9 bases between. The CDR3 coding sequence is TGTGCCAGCAGCTTAGCCCTTATCAGCTCCTACAATGAGCAGTTCTTA. Its protein product is CASSLALISSYNEQFL.

This clonotype was observed at least ten times. This sequence joins TRBV19 and TRBJ1-1; a weak D match, TRBD1 (5 bases). The germline V gene has CDR1 LNHDA and CDR2 SQIVND (reference sequence). This CDR3 contains 12 residues. The ends were cut back, 3 bases at V and 8 bases at J, with 10 bases in the middle. The CDR3 sequence: CASSIRQQEAFF. The CDR3 nucleotides read TGTGCCAGTAGTATCCGACAGCAGGAAGCTTTCTTT.

The V and J genes are TRBV20-1 and TRBJ1-6, with D perhaps matching TRBD1 (5 bases). The V gene lost 2 bases and the J gene lost 5 bases, with 16 bases spanning the gap. The CDR3 runs to 16 residues. Germline V gene lookup returns CDR1 DFQATT and CDR2 SNEGSKA (reference sequence). CDR3 sequence reads: CSARPQDNRNNSPLHF. The DNA of the CDR3 is TGCAGTGCTAGACCACAGGACAATCGCAATAATTCACCCCTCCACTTT.

In its sample, this clonotype was seen a few times. The chain has TRBV7-9 and TRBJ2-1, with D uncertain. Germline V gives CDR1 SEHNR, CDR2 FQNEAQ (reference sequence). CDR3 length equals 14 residues. V lost 5 bases and J 0 bases, leaving 8 bases between the germline ends. The CDR3 loop is CASSVGSSYNEQFF. CDR3 sequence (DNA): TGTGCCAGCAGCGTCGGGTCCTCCTACAATGAGCAGTTCTTC.